This T cell receptor beta chain stems from a study of blood T cell repertoires in COVID-19. Study context: Acute and convalescent COVID-19 samples came from the United States, Italy and Spain. PBMCs, B-cell-depleted T cells, or T cells were the source of the cDNA or gDNA that made up the material.

Assay: immunoSEQ multiplex PCR; the TCRdb copy retains only in-frame clones and omits some. The sample yields 250,000 to 350,000 clones, 75% to 90% seen once. The table lists this clone with a count of one. The clonotype was recovered from a woman aged 60-70 years with acute or convalescent COVID-19. Sequenced: peripheral blood.

The CDR3 region has the DNA TGTGCCAGCAGTGCCCCGGGACAGGGGGACTATGGCTACACCTTC. Its translation: CASSAPGQGDYGYTF. J is TRBJ1-2 and V is TRBV28, with 11 bases matching TRBD1. With 5 bases clipped from V and 3 bases from J, the junction kept 5 bases outside the gene matches. Germline-derived CDR1 and CDR2 are MDHEN and SYDVKM. The CDR3 length is 15 residues.